This TCR beta chain was obtained from a study of blood T cell repertoires in COVID-19. The germline V gene encodes CDR1 KGHSH and CDR2 LQKENI. Trimming removed 2 bases at V and 4 bases at J, with 12 bases between. This CDR3 region has 15 residues. In the original workflow: Estimation of nucleated cell counts was performed using reference gene primer amplification. Generated by immunoSEQ multiplex PCR, the TCRdb table keeps only in-frame clones and is missing some. D and trimming come from the DNA, and the V and J calls and clone size come from that table. The data contain 200,000 to 300,000 clones, about 91% of them singletons.

The receptor's source is an elderly man with acute or convalescent COVID-19. Sequenced sample: peripheral blood. The chain carries TRBV18 and TRBJ2-1, with D perhaps matching TRBD1 (6 bases). In DNA form, the CDR3 reads TGTGCCAGCTCACCATCCGCAGGGGATTACAATGAGCAGTTCTTC. Its translation: CASSPSAGDYNEQFF.